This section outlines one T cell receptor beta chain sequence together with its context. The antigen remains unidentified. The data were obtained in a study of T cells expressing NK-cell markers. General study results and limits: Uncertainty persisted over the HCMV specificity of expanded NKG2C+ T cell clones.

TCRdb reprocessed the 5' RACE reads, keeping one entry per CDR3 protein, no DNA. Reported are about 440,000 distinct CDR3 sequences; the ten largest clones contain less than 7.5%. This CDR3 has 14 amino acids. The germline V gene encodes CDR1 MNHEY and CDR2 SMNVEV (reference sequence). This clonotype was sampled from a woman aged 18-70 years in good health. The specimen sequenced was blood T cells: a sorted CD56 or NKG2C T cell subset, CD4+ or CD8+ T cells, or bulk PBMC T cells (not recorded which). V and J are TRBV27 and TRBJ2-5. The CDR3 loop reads CASTILHAWGTQYF.